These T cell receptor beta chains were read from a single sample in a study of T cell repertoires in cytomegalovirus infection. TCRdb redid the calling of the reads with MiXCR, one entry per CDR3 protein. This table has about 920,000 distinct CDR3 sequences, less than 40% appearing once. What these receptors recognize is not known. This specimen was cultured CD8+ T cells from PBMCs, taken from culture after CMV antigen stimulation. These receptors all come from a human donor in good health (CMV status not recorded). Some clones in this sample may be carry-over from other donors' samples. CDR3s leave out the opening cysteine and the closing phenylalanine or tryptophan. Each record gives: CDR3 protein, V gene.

CDR3: SAAGGAWNEQF
V: TRBV29-1

CDR3: ASSLALAVRGNQPQH
V: TRBV7-6

CDR3: AITSMDGTKSYEQY
V: TRBV10-3

CDR3: ASSLAGTNQPQH
V: TRBV7-6

CDR3: ASSEVDGYGYT
V: TRBV12-3/TRBV12-4

CDR3: ASSPKGGGITDTQY
V: TRBV9

CDR3: ASSPWGGTYNEQF
V: TRBV7-2

CDR3: ASGLTKGQA
V: TRBV12-5

CDR3: ASSFDGSRARETQY
V: TRBV11-2

CDR3: ASSLRDPSVRYGYT
V: TRBV27

CDR3: ASRGAWDQPQH
V: TRBV6-5

CDR3: ASSFWGTTDTQY
V: TRBV12-3/TRBV12-4

CDR3: ASRPRDGWNTGELF
V: TRBV6-6

CDR3: ASSLFQGVGETQY
V: TRBV7-9

CDR3: ASSYSMGSQPQH
V: TRBV6-2/TRBV6-3

CDR3: ASEQGYQETQY
V: TRBV7-2

CDR3: ASKPGRRDTGELF
V: TRBV4-3

CDR3: ASSLVSGNTIY
V: TRBV7-9

CDR3: ASSLGGGASGNTIY
V: TRBV7-8

CDR3: ASSGPGVGGELF
V: TRBV7-9

CDR3: ASSERVLFNYGYT
V: TRBV6-1

CDR3: SVEAWTGESQETQY
V: TRBV29-1

CDR3: ASSSLDGAYEQY
V: TRBV7-6

CDR3: ASSLEGWRGADGELF
V: TRBV5-5

CDR3: ASSIDGSTDTQY
V: TRBV19

CDR3: ASSQVGAGALYEQY
V: TRBV4-1

CDR3: ASSLHGLPTYEQY
V: TRBV5-6

CDR3: ASSFRGGGESNQPQH
V: TRBV6-6

CDR3: ASSQDDRANTEAF
V: TRBV14